This passage covers 5 T cell receptor beta chains from one sample sequenced in a study of blood T cell repertoires in COVID-19. Libraries were prepared by immunoSEQ multiplex PCR; TCRdb keeps only in-frame clonotypes and omits some of them. The sample has more than 200,000 clones; 80% to 85% are singletons. Sequenced sample: peripheral blood. These receptors all stem from an elderly woman with COVID-19, enrolled during active disease.

The chain employs TRBV28 and TRBJ2-1, with 10 bases that match TRBD2. Trimming took 4 bases from V and 10 from J; bases not matched to a gene: 10. The CDR3 totals 15 residues. Germline V CDR1 and CDR2: MDHEN, SYDVKM. CDR3 nucleotide sequence: TGTGCCAGCAGTTCCCAAGCGGGAGGGCCTACAGAGCAGTTCTTC. Translating gives CASSSQAGGPTEQFF. The full variable domain, completed using reference TRBV28 and TRBJ2-1, is DVKVTQSSRYLVKRTGEKVFLECVQDMDHENMFWYRQDPGLGLRLIYFSYDVKMKEKGDIPEGYSVSREKKERFSLILESASTNQTSMYLCASSSQAGGPTEQFFGPGTRLTVL.

This clone was detected only a few times. This chain links TRBV15 with TRBJ1-5; 8 bases line up with TRBD1. The CDR3 is 17 amino acids. Germline assignment: CDR1 LNHNV and CDR2 YYDKDF (reference sequence). V gave up 1 base and J gave up 3 bases; unmatched junction bases: 8. CDR3 DNA: TGTGCCACCAGCAGAGGTGCAGGGGGCAATTCCAATCAGCCCCAGCATTTT. This gives the protein CATSRGAGGNSNQPQHF.

This clone was found a few times. This rearrangement joins TRBV2 to TRBJ1-5; no clear D. The V end was cut by 1 base, the J end by 9 bases, with 7 bases between. The CDR3 is 12 amino acids. CDR1 and CDR2 (germline): SNHLY, FYNNEI. The CDR3 reads CASSEVGGPQHF. The CDR3 DNA reads TGTGCCAGCAGTGAAGTAGGCGGGCCCCAGCATTTT.

The chain carries TRBV6-2 or TRBV6-3 and TRBJ2-1; TRBD2 matches at 9 bases. Germline lookup yields CDR1 MNHEY and CDR2 SVGEGT. Germline trimming cut 4 bases from V and 2 bases from J; bases unmatched to any gene: 3. This CDR3 has 15 amino acids. The chain's CDR3 is CASSSWTSAYNEQFF. CDR3 coding DNA: TGTGCCAGCAGTTCTTGGACTAGCGCCTACAATGAGCAGTTCTTC.

DNA of the CDR3: TGTGCCAGCAGCCCGGGGACAGGGAGAAGAGGACCCTACAGGACAGATACGCAGTATTTT. Protein product: CASSPGTGRRGPYRTDTQYF. This chain joins TRBV4-2 and TRBJ2-3, with TRBD1 matching 9 bases. The germline V gene encodes CDR1 LGHNA and CDR2 YNFKEQ. J gave up 3 bases and V 4 bases, and 20 bases lay outside the gene matches. The CDR3 totals 20 residues.